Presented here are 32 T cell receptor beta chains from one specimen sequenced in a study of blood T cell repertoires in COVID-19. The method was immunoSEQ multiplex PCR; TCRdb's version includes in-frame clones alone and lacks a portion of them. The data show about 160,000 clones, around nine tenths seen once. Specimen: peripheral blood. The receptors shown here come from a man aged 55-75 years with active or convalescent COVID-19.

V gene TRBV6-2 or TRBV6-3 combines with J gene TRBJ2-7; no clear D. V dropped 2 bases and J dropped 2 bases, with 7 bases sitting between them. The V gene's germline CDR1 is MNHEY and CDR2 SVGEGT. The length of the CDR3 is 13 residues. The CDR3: CASSYNLPYEQYF. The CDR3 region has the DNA TGTGCCAGCAGTTACAACTTGCCCTACGAGCAGTACTTC.

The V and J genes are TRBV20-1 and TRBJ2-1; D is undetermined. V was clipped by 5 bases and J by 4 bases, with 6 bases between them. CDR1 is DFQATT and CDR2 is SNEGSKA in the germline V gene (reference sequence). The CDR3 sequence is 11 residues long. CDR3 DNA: TGCAGTGCTCTCCTATACAATGAGCAGTTCTTC. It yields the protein CSALLYNEQFF.

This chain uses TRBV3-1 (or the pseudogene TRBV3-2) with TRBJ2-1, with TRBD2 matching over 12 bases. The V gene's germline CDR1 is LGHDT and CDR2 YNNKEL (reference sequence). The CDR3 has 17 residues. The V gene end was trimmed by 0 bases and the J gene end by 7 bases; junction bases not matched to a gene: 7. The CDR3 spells CASSQEDLAGGLNEQFF. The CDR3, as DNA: TGTGCCAGCAGCCAAGAGGACCTAGCGGGGGGGCTTAATGAGCAGTTCTTC.

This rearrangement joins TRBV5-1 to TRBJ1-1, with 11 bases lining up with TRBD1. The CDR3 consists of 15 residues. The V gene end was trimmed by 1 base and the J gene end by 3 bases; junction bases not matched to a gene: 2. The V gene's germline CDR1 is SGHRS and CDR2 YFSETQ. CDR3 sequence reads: CASSLSGQGDTEAFF. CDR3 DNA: TGCGCCAGCAGCTTGTCGGGACAGGGGGACACTGAAGCTTTCTTT.

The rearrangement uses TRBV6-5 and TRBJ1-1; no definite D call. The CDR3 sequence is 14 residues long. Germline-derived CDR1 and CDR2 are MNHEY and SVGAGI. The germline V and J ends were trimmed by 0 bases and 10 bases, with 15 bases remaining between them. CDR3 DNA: TGTGCCAGCAGTTACTCGACGGGAGGGTGGCTAGCTTTCTTT. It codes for CASSYSTGGWLAFF.

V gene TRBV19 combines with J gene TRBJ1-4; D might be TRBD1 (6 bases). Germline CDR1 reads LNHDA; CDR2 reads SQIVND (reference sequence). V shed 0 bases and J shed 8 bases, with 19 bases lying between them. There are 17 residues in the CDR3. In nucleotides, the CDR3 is TGTGCCAGTAGTATAGATATCGGGACATCAACGGGGGAAAAACTGTTTTTT. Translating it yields CASSIDIGTSTGEKLFF.

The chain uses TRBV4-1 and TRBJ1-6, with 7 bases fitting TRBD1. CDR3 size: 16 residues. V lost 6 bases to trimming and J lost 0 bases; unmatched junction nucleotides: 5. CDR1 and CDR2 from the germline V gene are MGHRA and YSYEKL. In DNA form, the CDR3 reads TGCGCCAGCAGGGAACAGGGGAGCTCCTATAATTCACCCCTCCACTTT. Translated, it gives CASREQGSSYNSPLHF.

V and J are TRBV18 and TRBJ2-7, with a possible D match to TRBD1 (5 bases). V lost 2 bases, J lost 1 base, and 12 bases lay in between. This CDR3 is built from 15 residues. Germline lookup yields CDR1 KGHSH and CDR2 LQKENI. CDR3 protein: CASSPTRAASYEQYF. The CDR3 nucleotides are TGTGCCAGCTCACCAACCAGGGCCGCATCCTACGAGCAGTACTTC.

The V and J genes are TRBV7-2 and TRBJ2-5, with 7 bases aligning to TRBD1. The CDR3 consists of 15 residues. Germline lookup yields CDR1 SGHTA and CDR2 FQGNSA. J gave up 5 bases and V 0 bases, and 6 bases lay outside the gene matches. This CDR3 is CASSLAGRGWETQYF. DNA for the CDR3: TGTGCCAGCAGCTTAGCTGGCAGGGGGTGGGAGACCCAGTACTTC.

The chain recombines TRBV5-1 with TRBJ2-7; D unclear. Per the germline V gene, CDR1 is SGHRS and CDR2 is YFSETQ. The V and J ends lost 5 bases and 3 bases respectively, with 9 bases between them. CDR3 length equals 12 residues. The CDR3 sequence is CASRQSNYEQYF. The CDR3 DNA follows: TGCGCCAGCAGACAGAGTAACTACGAGCAGTACTTC.

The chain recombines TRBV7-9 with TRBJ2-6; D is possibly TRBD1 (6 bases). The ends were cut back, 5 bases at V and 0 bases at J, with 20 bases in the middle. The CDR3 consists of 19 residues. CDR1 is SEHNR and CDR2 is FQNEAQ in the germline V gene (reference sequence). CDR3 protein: CASSAGQRAYLSGANVLTF. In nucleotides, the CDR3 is TGTGCCAGCAGCGCAGGACAGCGTGCCTACCTCTCTGGGGCCAACGTCCTGACTTTC. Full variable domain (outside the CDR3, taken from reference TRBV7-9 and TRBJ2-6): DTGVSQNPRHKITKRGQNVTFRCDPISEHNRLYWYRQTLGQGPEFLTYFQNEAQLEKSRLLSDRFSAERPKGSFSTLEIQRTEQGDSAMYLCASSAGQRAYLSGANVLTFGAGSRLTVL.

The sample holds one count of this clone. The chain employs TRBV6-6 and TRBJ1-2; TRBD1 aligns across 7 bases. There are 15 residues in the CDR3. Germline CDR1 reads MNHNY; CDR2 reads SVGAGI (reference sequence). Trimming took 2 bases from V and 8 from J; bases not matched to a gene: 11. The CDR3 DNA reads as TGTGCCAGCAGTTACACGCAAACAGGGGACGGCGGCTACACCTTC. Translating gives CASSYTQTGDGGYTF.

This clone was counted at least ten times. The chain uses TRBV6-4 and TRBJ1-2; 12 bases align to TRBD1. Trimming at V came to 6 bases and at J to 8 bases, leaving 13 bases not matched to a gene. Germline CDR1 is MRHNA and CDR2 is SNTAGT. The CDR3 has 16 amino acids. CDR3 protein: CASSLLPGQGAQGYTF. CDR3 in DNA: TGTGCCAGCAGCCTCCTTCCGGGACAGGGGGCGCAAGGCTACACCTTC.

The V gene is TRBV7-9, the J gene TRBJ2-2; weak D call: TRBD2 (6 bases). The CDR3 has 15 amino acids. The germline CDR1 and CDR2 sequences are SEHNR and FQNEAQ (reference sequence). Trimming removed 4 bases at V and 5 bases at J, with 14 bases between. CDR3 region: CASSSRELGTGELFF. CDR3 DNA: TGTGCCAGCAGCTCCCGGGAGTTGGGTACCGGGGAGCTGTTTTTT.

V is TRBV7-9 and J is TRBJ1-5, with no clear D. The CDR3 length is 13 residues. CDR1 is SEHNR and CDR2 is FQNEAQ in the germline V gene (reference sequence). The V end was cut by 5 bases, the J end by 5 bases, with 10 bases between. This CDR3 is CASSHGPDQPQHF. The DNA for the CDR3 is TGTGCCAGCAGCCATGGCCCCGATCAGCCCCAGCATTTT.

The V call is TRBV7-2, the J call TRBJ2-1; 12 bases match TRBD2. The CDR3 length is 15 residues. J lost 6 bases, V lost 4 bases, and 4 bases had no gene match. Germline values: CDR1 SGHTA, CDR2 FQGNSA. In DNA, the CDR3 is TGTGCCAGCAGCTACACTAGCGGGAGGACCAATGAGCAGTTCTTC. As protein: CASSYTSGRTNEQFF.

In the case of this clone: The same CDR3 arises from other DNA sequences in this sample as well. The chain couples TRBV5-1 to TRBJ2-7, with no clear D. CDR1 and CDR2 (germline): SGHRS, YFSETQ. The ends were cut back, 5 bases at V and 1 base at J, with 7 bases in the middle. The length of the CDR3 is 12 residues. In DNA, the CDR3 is TGCGCCAGCAGTTTTTCATCCTACGAGCAGTACTTC. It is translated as CASSFSSYEQYF.

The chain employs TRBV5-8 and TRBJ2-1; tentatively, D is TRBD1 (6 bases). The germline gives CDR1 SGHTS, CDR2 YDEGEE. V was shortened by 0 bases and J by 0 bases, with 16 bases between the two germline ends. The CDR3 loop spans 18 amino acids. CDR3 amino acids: CASSLVFRTAISYNEQFF. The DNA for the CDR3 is TGTGCCAGCAGCTTGGTGTTCCGGACAGCGATCTCCTACAATGAGCAGTTCTTC.

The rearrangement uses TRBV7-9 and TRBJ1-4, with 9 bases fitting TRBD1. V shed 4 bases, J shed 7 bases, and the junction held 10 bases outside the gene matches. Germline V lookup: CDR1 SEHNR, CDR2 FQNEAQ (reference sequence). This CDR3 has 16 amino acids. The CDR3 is CASSSSEGTGLEKLFF. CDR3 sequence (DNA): TGTGCCAGCAGCTCATCCGAGGGGACAGGGCTTGAAAAACTGTTTTTT.

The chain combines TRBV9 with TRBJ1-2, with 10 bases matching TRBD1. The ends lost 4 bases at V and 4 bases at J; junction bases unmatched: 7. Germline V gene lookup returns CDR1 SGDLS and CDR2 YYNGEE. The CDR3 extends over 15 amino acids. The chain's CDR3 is CASSPGTGERYGYTF. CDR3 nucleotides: TGTGCCAGCAGCCCCGGGACAGGGGAGCGCTATGGCTACACCTTC.

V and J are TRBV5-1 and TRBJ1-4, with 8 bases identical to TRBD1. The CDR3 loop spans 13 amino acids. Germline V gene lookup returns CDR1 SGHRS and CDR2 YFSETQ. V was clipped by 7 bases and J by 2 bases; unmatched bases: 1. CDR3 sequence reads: CASHRGTNEKLFF. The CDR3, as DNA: TGCGCCAGCCACAGGGGGACTAATGAAAAACTGTTTTTT. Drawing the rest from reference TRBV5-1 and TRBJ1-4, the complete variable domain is KAGVTQTPRYLIKTRGQQVTLSCSPISGHRSVSWYQQTPGQGLQFLFEYFSETQRNKGNFPGRFSGRQFSNSRSEMNVSTLELGDSALYLCASHRGTNEKLFFGSGTQLSVL.

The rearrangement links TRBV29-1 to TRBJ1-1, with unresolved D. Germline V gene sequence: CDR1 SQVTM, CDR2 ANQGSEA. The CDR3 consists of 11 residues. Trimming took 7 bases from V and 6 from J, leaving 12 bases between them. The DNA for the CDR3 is TGCAGCGCCAGGCAGTTGGCTGAAGCTTTCTTT. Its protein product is CSARQLAEAFF.

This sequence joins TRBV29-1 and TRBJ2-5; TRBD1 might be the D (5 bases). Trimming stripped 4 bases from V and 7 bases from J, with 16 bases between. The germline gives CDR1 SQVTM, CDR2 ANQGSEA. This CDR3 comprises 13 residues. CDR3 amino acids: CSVGMQGTGTQYF. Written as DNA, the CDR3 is TGCAGCGTTGGCATGCAGGGAACTGGGACCCAGTACTTC.

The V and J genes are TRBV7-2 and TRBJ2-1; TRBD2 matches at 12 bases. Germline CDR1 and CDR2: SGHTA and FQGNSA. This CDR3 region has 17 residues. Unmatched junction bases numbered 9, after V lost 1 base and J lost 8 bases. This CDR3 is CASSLVPRTSGAHEQFF. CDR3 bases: TGTGCCAGCAGCTTAGTACCTCGGACTAGCGGGGCACATGAGCAGTTCTTC.

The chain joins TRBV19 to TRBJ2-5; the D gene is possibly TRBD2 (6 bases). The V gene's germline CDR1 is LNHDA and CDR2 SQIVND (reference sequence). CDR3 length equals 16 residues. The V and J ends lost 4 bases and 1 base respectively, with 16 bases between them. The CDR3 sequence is CASSKGGGRLQETQYF. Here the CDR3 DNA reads TGTGCCAGTAGTAAGGGCGGAGGGCGCCTCCAAGAGACCCAGTACTTC.

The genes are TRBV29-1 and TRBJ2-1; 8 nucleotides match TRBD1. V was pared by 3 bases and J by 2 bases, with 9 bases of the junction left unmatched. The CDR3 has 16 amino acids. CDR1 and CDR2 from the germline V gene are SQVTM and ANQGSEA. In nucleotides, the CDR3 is TGCAGCGTTGAGGGCAGGGGGCCTCTCCCCTACAATGAGCAGTTCTTC. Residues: CSVEGRGPLPYNEQFF.

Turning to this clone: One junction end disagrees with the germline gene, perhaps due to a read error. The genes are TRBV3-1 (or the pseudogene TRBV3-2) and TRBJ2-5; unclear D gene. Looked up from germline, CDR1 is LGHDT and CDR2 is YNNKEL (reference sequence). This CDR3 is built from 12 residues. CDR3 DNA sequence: TGTGCCAGCGTCAGCGTTCAAGCGACCCAGTACTTC. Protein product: CASVSVQATQYF.

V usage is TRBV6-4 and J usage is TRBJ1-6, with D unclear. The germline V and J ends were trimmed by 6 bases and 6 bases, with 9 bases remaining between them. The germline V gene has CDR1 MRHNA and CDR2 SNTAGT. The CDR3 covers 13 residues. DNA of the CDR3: TGTGCCAGCAGGCGGTTCGGTAATTCACCCCTCCACTTT. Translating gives CASRRFGNSPLHF.

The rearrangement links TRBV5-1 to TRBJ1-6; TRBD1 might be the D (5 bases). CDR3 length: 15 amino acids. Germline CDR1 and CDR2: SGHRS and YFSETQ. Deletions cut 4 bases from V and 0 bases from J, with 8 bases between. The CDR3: CASSRDSSYNSPLHF. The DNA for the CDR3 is TGCGCCAGCAGCCGAGACAGCTCCTATAATTCACCCCTCCACTTT.

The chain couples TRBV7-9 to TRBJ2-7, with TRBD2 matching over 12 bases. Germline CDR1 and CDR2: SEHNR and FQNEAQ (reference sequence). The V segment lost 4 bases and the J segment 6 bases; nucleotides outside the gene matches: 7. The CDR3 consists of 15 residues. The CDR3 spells CASSSRLAGALEQYF. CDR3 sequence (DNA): TGTGCCAGCAGCTCTAGACTAGCGGGAGCCCTCGAGCAGTACTTC.

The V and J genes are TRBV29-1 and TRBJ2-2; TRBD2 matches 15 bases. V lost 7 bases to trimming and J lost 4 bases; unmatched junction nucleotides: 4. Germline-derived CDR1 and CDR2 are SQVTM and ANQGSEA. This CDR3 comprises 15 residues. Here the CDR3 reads CSGTSGGAGTGELFF. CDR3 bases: TGCAGCGGGACTAGCGGGGGGGCCGGCACCGGGGAGCTGTTTTTT.

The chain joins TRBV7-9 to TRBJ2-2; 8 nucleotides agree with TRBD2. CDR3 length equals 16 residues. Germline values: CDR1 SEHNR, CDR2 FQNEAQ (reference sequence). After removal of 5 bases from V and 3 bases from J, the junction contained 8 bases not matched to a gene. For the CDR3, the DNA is TGTGCCAGCAGCCCTCCAGCGGGGGACCACACCGGGGAGCTGTTTTTT. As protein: CASSPPAGDHTGELFF.